These 12 T cell receptor beta chains were all obtained from the same sample, sequenced in a study of T cell clones after liver transplantation. Here immunoSEQ multiplex PCR was the method, and the copy in TCRdb shows in-frame clones only, minus some. The sample has tens of thousands of clones, 60% to 75% seen once; the top ten hold nearly 10%. The material was CD4+ T cells from blood, obtained at the 22-month timepoint. The receptor set was obtained from a human patient who received a liver transplant. T cells may partly derive from the graft donor.

V gene TRBV18 combines with J gene TRBJ2-7, with 10 bases aligning to TRBD2. The germline V gene has CDR1 KGHSH and CDR2 LQKENI. CDR3 length: 16 amino acids. V lost 2 bases to trimming and J lost 4 bases; unmatched junction nucleotides: 8. As DNA, the CDR3 is TGTGCCAGCTCACCATGGGCTAGCGGGAGTAAGTACGAGCAGTACTTC. Encoded protein: CASSPWASGSKYEQYF.

The V and J genes are TRBV4-1 and TRBJ2-3, with 7 bases that match TRBD1. V lost 3 bases to trimming and J lost 1 base; unmatched junction nucleotides: 13. This CDR3 comprises 18 residues. The germline V gene has CDR1 MGHRA and CDR2 YSYEKL. In DNA form, the CDR3 reads TGCGCCAGCAGCCAGTCGCCCAGCAGGGGGTGGGGCACAGATACGCAGTATTTT. Encoded protein: CASSQSPSRGWGTDTQYF.

In this sample, this clone turned up many times. CDR3: CASSQVDQPQHF. In DNA, the CDR3 is TGCGCCAGCAGCCAAGTGGACCAGCCCCAGCATTTT. The chain uses TRBV4-1 and TRBJ1-5; D unresolved. V was pared by 1 base and J by 7 bases, with 5 bases between. CDR3 size: 12 residues. Germline CDR1 is MGHRA and CDR2 is YSYEKL.

The chain carries TRBV5-4 and TRBJ1-2, with 8 nucleotides matching TRBD1. The CDR3 loop spans 15 amino acids. After removal of 4 bases from V and 6 bases from J, the junction contained 11 bases not matched to a gene. CDR1 SGHNT and CDR2 YYREEE come from the germline V gene (reference sequence). CDR3 bases: TGTGCCAGCAGCCAAGACCCAGGGGGCTGGGATGGCTACACCTTC. Its protein is CASSQDPGGWDGYTF.

The chain recombines TRBV18 with TRBJ2-3; 10 bases agree with TRBD1. CDR3 size: 15 residues. Germline values: CDR1 KGHSH, CDR2 LQKENI. Trimming at V came to 3 bases and at J to 5 bases, leaving 5 bases not matched to a gene. This CDR3 reads CASSPLDRGEDTQYF. In DNA, the CDR3 is TGTGCCAGCTCACCTTTGGACAGGGGGGAAGATACGCAGTATTTT.

The chain links TRBV11-2 to TRBJ2-1; 10 nucleotides line up with TRBD2. This CDR3 is 14 amino acids long. With 10 bases clipped from V and 7 bases from J, the junction kept 10 bases outside the gene matches. Per germline, CDR1 SGHAT and CDR2 FQNNGV. CDR3 sequence reads: CATRAGGLGNEQFF. CDR3 bases: TGTGCCACGAGAGCGGGGGGGCTTGGAAATGAGCAGTTCTTC.

This clone was seen a few times. The CDR3 region is CASSEDRGLEQYF. Written as DNA, the CDR3 is TGTGCCAGCAGTGAAGACAGGGGGCTCGAGCAGTACTTC. The genes are TRBV2 and TRBJ2-7, with 9 bases identical to TRBD1. This CDR3 has 13 residues. Losses at the gene ends were 1 base for V and 6 bases for J; bases not matched to a gene: 1. Germline V CDR1 and CDR2: SNHLY, FYNNEI.

The V and J genes are TRBV7-2 and TRBJ1-2; tentative D call: TRBD1 (5 bases). The CDR3 has 14 amino acids. The germline V gene encodes CDR1 SGHTA and CDR2 FQGNSA. Between the trimmed V and J ends, which lost 3 bases and 0 bases, there was a span of 8 bases. The CDR3 here is CASSLTAANYGYTF. CDR3 coding DNA: TGTGCCAGCAGCTTGACAGCAGCTAACTATGGCTACACCTTC.

J is TRBJ1-4 and V is TRBV6-1, with 7 bases aligning to TRBD1. V gave up 0 bases and J gave up 6 bases; unmatched junction bases: 7. Germline V lookup: CDR1 MNHNS, CDR2 SASEGT. The CDR3 covers 16 residues. The CDR3 sequence: CASSEALTGRHEKLFF. CDR3 in DNA: TGTGCCAGCAGTGAAGCGTTGACAGGGCGGCATGAAAAACTGTTTTTT.

About this clone: At the DNA level, this CDR3 is encoded by other sequences in the same sample as well. The chain is built from TRBV2 and TRBJ1-2; D is undetermined. Trimming stripped 1 base from V and 2 bases from J, with 5 bases between. This CDR3 has 13 residues. The germline V gene has CDR1 SNHLY and CDR2 FYNNEI. This chain's CDR3 is CASSEGTNYGYTF. The CDR3 bases are TGTGCCAGCAGTGAAGGCACCAACTATGGCTACACCTTC. Drawing the rest from reference TRBV2 and TRBJ1-2, the complete variable domain is EPEVTQTPSHQVTQMGQEVILRCVPISNHLYFYWYRQILGQKVEFLVSFYNNEISEKSEIFDDQFSVERPDGSNFTLKIRSTKLEDSAMYFCASSEGTNYGYTFGSGTRLTVV.

The chain is built from TRBV10-1 and TRBJ1-1; D is unclear. Looked up from germline, CDR1 is WNHNN and CDR2 is SYGVQD (reference sequence). V was trimmed by 6 bases and J by 3 bases, leaving 14 bases between them. The CDR3 spans 14 residues. As DNA, the CDR3 is TGCGCCAGCAGCACGGGTTCGGCGGACACTGAAGCTTTCTTT. Translating it yields CASSTGSADTEAFF.

The table lists this clone with a few counts. The CDR3 sequence: CARSFNRFSSYNSPLHF. The CDR3 bases are TGTGCCAGAAGCTTCAACAGGTTCAGCTCCTATAATTCACCCCTCCACTTT. V and J are TRBV5-3 and TRBJ1-6; D may be TRBD1 (5 bases). TRBV5-3 has ORF status, its function being uncertain. Trimming removed 2 bases from V and 0 bases from J, with 12 bases in between. The CDR3 is 17 amino acids.